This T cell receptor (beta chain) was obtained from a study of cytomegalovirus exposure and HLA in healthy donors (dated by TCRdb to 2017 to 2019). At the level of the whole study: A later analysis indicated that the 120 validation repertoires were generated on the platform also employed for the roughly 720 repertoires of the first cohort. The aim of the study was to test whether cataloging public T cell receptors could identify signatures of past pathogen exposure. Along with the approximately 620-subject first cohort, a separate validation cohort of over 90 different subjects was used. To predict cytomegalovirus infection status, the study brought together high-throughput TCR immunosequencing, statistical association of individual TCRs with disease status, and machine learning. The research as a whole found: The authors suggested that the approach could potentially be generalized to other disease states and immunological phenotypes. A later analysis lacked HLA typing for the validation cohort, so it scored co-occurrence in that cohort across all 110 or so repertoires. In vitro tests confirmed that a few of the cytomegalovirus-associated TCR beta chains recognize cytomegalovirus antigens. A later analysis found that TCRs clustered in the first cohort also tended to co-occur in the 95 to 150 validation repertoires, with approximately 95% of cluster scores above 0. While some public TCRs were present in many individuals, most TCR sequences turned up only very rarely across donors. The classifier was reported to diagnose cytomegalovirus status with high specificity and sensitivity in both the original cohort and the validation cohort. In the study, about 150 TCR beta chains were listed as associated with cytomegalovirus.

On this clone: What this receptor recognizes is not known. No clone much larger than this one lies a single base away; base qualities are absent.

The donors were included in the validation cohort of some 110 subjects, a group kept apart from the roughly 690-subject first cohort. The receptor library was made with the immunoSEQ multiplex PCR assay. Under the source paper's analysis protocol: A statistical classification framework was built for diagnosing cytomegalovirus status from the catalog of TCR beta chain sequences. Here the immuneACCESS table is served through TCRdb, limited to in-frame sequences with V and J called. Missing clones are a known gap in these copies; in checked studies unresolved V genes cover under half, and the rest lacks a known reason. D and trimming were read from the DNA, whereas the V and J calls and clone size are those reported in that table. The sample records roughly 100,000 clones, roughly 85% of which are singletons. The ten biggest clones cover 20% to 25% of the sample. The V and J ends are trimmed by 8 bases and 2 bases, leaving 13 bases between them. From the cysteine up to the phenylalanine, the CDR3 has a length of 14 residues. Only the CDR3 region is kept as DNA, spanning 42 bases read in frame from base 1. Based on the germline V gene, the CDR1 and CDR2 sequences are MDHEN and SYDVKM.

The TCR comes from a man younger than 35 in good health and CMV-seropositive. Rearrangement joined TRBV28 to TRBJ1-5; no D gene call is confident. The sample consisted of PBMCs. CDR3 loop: CASLRGDGNQPQHF. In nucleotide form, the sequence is TGTGCCAGCCTCCGCGGTGACGGCAATCAGCCCCAGCATTTT. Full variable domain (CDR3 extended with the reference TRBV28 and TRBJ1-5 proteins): DVKVTQSSRYLVKRTGEKVFLECVQDMDHENMFWYRQDPGLGLRLIYFSYDVKMKEKGDIPEGYSVSREKKERFSLILESASTNQTSMYLCASLRGDGNQPQHFGDGTRLSIL.